A single sample is the source of the 3 T cell receptor beta chains below, sequenced in a study of T cell repertoires in cytomegalovirus infection. TCRdb redid the calling of the reads with MiXCR, one entry per CDR3 protein. The table records around 740,000 distinct CDR3 sequences, about a third of them present only once. Sequenced sample: PBMCs. The receptors here all came from a human donor in good health (CMV status not recorded). Some clones in this sample may be carry-over from other donors' samples.

This clonotype has just a few counts. The gene calls are TRBV24-1 and TRBJ2-3, with D maybe TRBD1 (8 bases). Trimming pared 4 bases from V and 2 bases from J, leaving 21 bases between. The germline CDR1 and CDR2 sequences are KGHDR and SFDVKD. The CDR3 totals 18 residues. The CDR3 spells CATSEGGARGRHTDTQYF. CDR3 bases: TGTGCCACCAGTGAAGGGGGGGCCAGGGGGCGACACACAGATACGCAGTATTTT.

This chain links TRBV7-2 with TRBJ2-4, with 10 bases fitting TRBD2. Germline CDR1 SGHTA, CDR2 FQGNSA. V was pared by 3 bases and J by 0 bases, with 5 bases of the junction left unmatched. The CDR3 extends over 17 amino acids. The CDR3 is CASSFTSGDIAKNIQYF. The CDR3 nucleotides are TGTGCCAGCAGCTTTACTAGCGGGGACATAGCCAAAAACATTCAGTACTTC.

This chain connects TRBV28 to TRBJ1-1; maybe TRBD1 (5 bases). CDR3 size: 14 residues. The V end was cut by 7 bases, the J end by 5 bases, with 17 bases between. Germline CDR1 is MDHEN and CDR2 is SYDVKM. This CDR3 reads CASIYDGGKTEAFF. CDR3 nucleotides: TGTGCCAGCATTTATGATGGGGGGAAGACTGAAGCTTTCTTT. The whole variable domain, filled in from reference TRBV28 and TRBJ1-1, reads DVKVTQSSRYLVKRTGEKVFLECVQDMDHENMFWYRQDPGLGLRLIYFSYDVKMKEKGDIPEGYSVSREKKERFSLILESASTNQTSMYLCASIYDGGKTEAFFGQGTRLTVV.